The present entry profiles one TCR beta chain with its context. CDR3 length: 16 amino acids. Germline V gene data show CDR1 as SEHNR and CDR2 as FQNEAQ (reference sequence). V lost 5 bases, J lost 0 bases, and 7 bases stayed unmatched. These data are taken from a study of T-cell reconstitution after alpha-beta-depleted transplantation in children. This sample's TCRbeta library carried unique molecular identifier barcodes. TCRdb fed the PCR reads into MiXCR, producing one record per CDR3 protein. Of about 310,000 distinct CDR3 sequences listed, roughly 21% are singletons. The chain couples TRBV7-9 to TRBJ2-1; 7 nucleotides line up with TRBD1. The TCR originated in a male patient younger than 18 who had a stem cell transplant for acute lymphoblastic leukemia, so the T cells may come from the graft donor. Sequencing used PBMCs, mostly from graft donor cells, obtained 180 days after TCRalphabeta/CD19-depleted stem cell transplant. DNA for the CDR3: TGTGCCAGCAGCCCCCGACAGGGCTTCTCCTACAATGAGCAGTTCTTC. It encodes CASSPRQGFSYNEQFF.